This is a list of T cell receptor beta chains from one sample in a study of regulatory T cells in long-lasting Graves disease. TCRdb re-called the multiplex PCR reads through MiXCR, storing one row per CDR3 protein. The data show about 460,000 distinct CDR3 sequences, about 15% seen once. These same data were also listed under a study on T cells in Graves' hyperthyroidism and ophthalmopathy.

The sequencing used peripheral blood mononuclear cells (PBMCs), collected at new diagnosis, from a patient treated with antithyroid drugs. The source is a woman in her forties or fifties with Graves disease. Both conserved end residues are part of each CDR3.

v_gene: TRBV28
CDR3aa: CASSLPWGRERDEQFF

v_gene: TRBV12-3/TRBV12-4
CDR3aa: CASSPKPAGVNYEQYF

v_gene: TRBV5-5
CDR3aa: CASSPGVAGDTGELFF

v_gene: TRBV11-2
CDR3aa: CASSLNRGGNTIYF

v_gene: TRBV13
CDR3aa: CASSPSTGAGQPQHF

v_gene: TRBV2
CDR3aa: CASSPTGGPGELFF

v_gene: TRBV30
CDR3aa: CAWSYGTSGSRETQYF

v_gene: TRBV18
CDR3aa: CASSPSKAGRTDTQYF

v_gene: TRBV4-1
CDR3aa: CASSRGTAPRPRTGELFF

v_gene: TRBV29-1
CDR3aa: CSVAGQGVREQYF

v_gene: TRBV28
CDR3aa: CASSLRGRGDEQFF

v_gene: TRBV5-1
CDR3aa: CASSQNTGVSSYEQYF

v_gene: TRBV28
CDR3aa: CASRDSSGEKLFF

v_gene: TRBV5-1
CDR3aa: CASIPGSQPQHF

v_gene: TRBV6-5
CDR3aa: CASSYEYNEQFF

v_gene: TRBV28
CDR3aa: CASSYQGARYNEQFF

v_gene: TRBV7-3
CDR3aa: CASSLMSNQPQHF

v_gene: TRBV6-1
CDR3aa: CASSDGQTYNEQFF

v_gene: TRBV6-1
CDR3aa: CASSEAPPGGTSTDTQYF

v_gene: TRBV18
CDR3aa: CASSPQGGAKYNEQFF

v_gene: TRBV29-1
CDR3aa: CSVAQMINYGYTF

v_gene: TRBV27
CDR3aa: CASSPSVGRIDYEQYF

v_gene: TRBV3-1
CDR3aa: CASSQTTSGRSEQFF

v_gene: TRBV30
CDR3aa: CAWMGDTRGETQYF

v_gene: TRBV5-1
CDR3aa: CASNPGQGVFGELFF

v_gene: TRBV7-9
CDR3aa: CASSRPGAYGYTF

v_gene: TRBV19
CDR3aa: CASSIVGGRYTGELFF

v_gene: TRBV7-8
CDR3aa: CASRETQYF

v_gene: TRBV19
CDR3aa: CASTHGQGYQPQHF

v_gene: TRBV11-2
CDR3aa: CASRGDFSGNTIYF

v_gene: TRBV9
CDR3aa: CASSPMGSTDTQYF

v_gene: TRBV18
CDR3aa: CASSPPPGSYGYTF

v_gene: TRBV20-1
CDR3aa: CSALPSGSYNEQFF

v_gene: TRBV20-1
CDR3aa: CSARDPGATSYEQYF

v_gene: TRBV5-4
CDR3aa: CASSLDVTSYNEQFF

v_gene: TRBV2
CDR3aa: CATGLRTSGNNEQFF

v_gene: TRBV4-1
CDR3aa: CASSQGEGVQYF

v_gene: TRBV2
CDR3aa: CASHVDRGIMNTEAFF

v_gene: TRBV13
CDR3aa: CASSFAETQYF

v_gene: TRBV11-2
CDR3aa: CASSPNNMNTEAFF

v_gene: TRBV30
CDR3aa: CAWTSGTSYGAEQYF

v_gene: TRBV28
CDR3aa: CASIPHTGGSQAFF

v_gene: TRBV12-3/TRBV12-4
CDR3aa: CASSTVAGGGNEQFF

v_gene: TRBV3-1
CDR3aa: CASSQVAGGNTEAFF

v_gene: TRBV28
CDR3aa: CASSSGFQPQHF